Here is one T cell receptor beta chain with its context. Its target is unknown. This specimen belongs to a study of T cell responses to AZD1222 COVID-19 vaccine. Generated by immunoSEQ multiplex PCR, the TCRdb table keeps only in-frame clones and is missing some. The sample carries about 130,000 clones, about 87% recorded once. Overall study results and limits: At baseline, seropositivity was found in only a handful of AZD1222 recipients. Nearly half of spike-specific TCRs reportedly target variant regions that are unmutated in the B.1.351 and B.1.1.7 variants.

CDR1 is LGHNA and CDR2 is YSLEER in the germline V gene. J lost 0 bases, V lost 2 bases, and 8 bases had no gene match. The CDR3 length is 17 residues. This chain uses TRBV4-3 with TRBJ2-3; 7 bases are shared with TRBD2. The sample was peripheral blood, taken on day 0 of AZD1222 vaccination. The receptor's source is an adult in good health. CDR3 coding DNA: TGCGCCAGCAGCCAAAAGCCCCGGGGGGTTAGCACAGATACGCAGTATTTT. This codes for CASSQKPRGVSTDTQYF.